These 30 T cell receptor beta chains were sequenced from one sample in a study of PD-1 blockade in classical Hodgkin lymphoma. The repertoire was sequenced with immunoSEQ multiplex PCR; TCRdb's copy has only in-frame clones and lacks some. The repertoire includes roughly 100,000 clones, approximately 90% of them detected once, and approximately 6.3% sits in the top ten. Each patient's relapse followed autologous stem cell transplantation, and brentuximab vedotin exposure varied. The specimen comprised peripheral blood mononuclear cells (PBMCs), sampled before the second cycle of nivolumab. These receptors were taken from a human donor with classical Hodgkin lymphoma.

This chain connects TRBV6-5 to TRBJ1-1, with D hard to call. Per germline, CDR1 MNHEY and CDR2 SVGAGI. With 2 bases removed from V and 3 bases from J, the gap between germline ends came to 13 bases. The CDR3 consists of 15 residues. The CDR3 loop reads CASSYTGQIYTEAFF. The CDR3 DNA reads TGTGCCAGCAGTTACACTGGCCAGATATACACTGAAGCTTTCTTT.

The V gene is TRBV28, the J gene TRBJ1-6; D possibly corresponds to TRBD1 (6 bases). V gave up 5 bases and J gave up 8 bases, with 13 bases separating them. CDR3 size: 14 residues. Germline V gene data show CDR1 as MDHEN and CDR2 as SYDVKM. Here the CDR3 reads CASSTGGRDSPLHF. For the CDR3, the DNA is TGTGCCAGCAGTACCGGGGGGCGGGATTCACCCCTCCACTTT.

The chain is built from TRBV6-1 and TRBJ2-4; D possibly corresponds to TRBD2 (7 bases). CDR1 is MNHNS, CDR2 SASEGT, per germline. The V end was cut by 1 base, the J end by 7 bases, with 17 bases between. This CDR3 comprises 16 residues. This CDR3 reads CASSEVGGASGNIQYF. In DNA form, the CDR3 reads TGTGCCAGCAGTGAAGTAGGGGGGGCAAGCGGCAACATTCAGTACTTC.

The rearrangement links TRBV19 to TRBJ1-2, with 8 bases fitting TRBD1. Germline V gives CDR1 LNHDA, CDR2 SQIVND (reference sequence). Trimming removed 5 bases from V and 7 bases from J; junction bases left unmatched: 12. The CDR3 spans 15 residues. The CDR3 coding sequence is TGTGCCAGTAGTCCCGAGAGGACAGGGTTAAGTGGCTACACCTTC. Translated, it gives CASSPERTGLSGYTF.

V is TRBV5-6 and J is TRBJ2-1, with TRBD2 identical over 11 bases. V lost 4 bases to trimming and J lost 4 bases; unmatched junction nucleotides: 4. CDR1 and CDR2 (germline): SGHDT, YYEEEE. The CDR3 is 15 residues long. In DNA form, the CDR3 reads TGTGCCAGCAGCGGGCTAGCGGGGGGTTACAATGAGCAGTTCTTC. Translated: CASSGLAGGYNEQFF.

This clone was seen only once. CDR3 DNA: TGCGCCAGCAGCCAAGGACGGGTATATGGAAACACCATATATTTT. Its protein product is CASSQGRVYGNTIYF. This rearrangement joins TRBV4-3 to TRBJ1-3; no clear D. Germline V gene lookup returns CDR1 LGHNA and CDR2 YSLEER. Trimming shortened V by 1 base and J by 3 bases, and 10 bases separated the two germline ends. This CDR3 has 15 amino acids.

The chain has TRBV5-1 and TRBJ1-5; tentative D call: TRBD1 (6 bases). The CDR3 is 14 amino acids. The V and J ends lost 4 bases and 9 bases respectively, with 17 bases between them. Germline V gives CDR1 SGHRS, CDR2 YFSETQ. CDR3 nucleotide sequence: TGCGCCAGCAGCCCAAACGGGGGCGGTGGGCCCCAGCATTTT. Its protein is CASSPNGGGGPQHF.

V is TRBV21-1 and J is TRBJ1-1. TRBV21-1 is given as a pseudogene. The CDR3 spans 14 residues. The DNA for the CDR3 is TGTGCCAGCAGCAAAGTCCAGGAAGAGGGGGAAGCTTTCTTT. The encoded protein is CASSKVQEEGEAFF.

The chain is built from TRBV7-7 and TRBJ2-7; the match to TRBD1 covers 9 bases. The CDR3 consists of 13 residues. The trim removed 4 bases at V and 6 bases at J, leaving 4 bases unmatched. CDR1 is SSHAT and CDR2 is FNYEAQ in the germline V gene (reference sequence). CDR3 coding DNA: TGTGCCAGCAGCTCCGGACAGGGGTTCGAGCAGTACTTC. Its protein is CASSSGQGFEQYF.

J is TRBJ2-2 and V is TRBV19; D tentatively fits TRBD1 or TRBD2 (5 bases each). Germline assignment: CDR1 LNHDA and CDR2 SQIVND (reference sequence). CDR3 size: 12 residues. V shed 7 bases and J shed 4 bases, with 7 bases lying between them. CDR3 in DNA: TGTGCCAGTACCGGGGCCACCGGGGAGCTGTTTTTT. It translates to CASTGATGELFF.

V is TRBV19 and J is TRBJ2-7; D not certain. Germline CDR1 reads LNHDA; CDR2 reads SQIVND (reference sequence). V dropped 9 bases and J dropped 5 bases, with 17 bases sitting between them. The CDR3 sequence is 13 residues long. The CDR3: CASSGLFPHEQYF. In DNA, the CDR3 is TGTGCCAGCTCAGGCCTTTTCCCCCACGAGCAGTACTTC.

J is TRBJ2-3 and V is TRBV11-2; 10 bases map to TRBD2. With V trimmed by 2 bases and J by 13 bases, 6 bases remained unmatched. The CDR3 runs 13 residues. Germline loops: CDR1 SGHAT, CDR2 FQNNGV. CDR3 in amino acids: CASSLFMSGGEYF. The CDR3 DNA is TGTGCCAGCAGCTTATTTATGAGCGGGGGGGAGTATTTT. The complete variable domain, with remaining parts taken from reference TRBV11-2 and TRBJ2-3, reads EAGVAQSPRYKIIEKRQSVAFWCNPISGHATLYWYQQILGQGPKLLIQFQNNGVVDDSQLPKDRFSAERLKGVDSTLKIQPAKLEDSAVYLCASSLFMSGGEYFGPGTRLTVL.

The chain combines TRBV29-1 with TRBJ1-1; TRBD1 might be the D (6 bases). CDR3 length: 11 residues. Trimming stripped 7 bases from V and 2 bases from J, with 8 bases between. Looked up from germline, CDR1 is SQVTM and CDR2 is ANQGSEA. For the CDR3, the DNA is TGCAGCGGGGACACTAACACTGAAGCTTTCTTT. Encoded protein: CSGDTNTEAFF.

This chain connects TRBV6-6 to TRBJ1-2; the D is unclear. Germline V gene lookup returns CDR1 MNHNY and CDR2 SVGAGI (reference sequence). The CDR3 has 10 residues. V was cut by 8 bases and J by 9 bases, with 10 bases left in between. CDR3 coding DNA: TGTGCCAGCCGGAATACAAGCTACACCTTC. The encoded protein is CASRNTSYTF.

V usage is TRBV5-1 and J usage is TRBJ2-2, with D unresolved. The germline gives CDR1 SGHRS, CDR2 YFSETQ. V was clipped by 4 bases and J by 6 bases, with 10 bases between them. The CDR3 runs to 13 residues. The CDR3 DNA follows: TGCGCCAGCAGCGCTGGGCTCGCCGGGGAGCTGTTTTTT. This translates into CASSAGLAGELFF.

CDR3 DNA: TGTGCCAGCAGCGTCCCCACAGGGATCCCAGATACGCAGTATTTT. Translating it yields CASSVPTGIPDTQYF. The rearrangement links TRBV9 to TRBJ2-3; TRBD1 is a possible D gene (6 bases). The CDR3 extends over 15 amino acids. Germline CDR1 reads SGDLS; CDR2 reads YYNGEE. V was pared by 2 bases and J by 4 bases, with 14 bases between.

The chain is built from TRBV6-5 and TRBJ1-1; D call uncertain. The CDR3 is 13 amino acids. Trimming pared 3 bases from V and 7 bases from J, leaving 12 bases between. Germline assignment: CDR1 MNHEY and CDR2 SVGAGI. CDR3 sequence (DNA): TGTGCCAGCAGTTATTTGTATGGCCATGAAGCTTTCTTT. This translates into CASSYLYGHEAFF.

In DNA, the CDR3 is TGTGCCAGTAGTACAGGGGGATATTCCTACGAGCAGTACTTC. It codes for CASSTGGYSYEQYF. The gene calls are TRBV19 and TRBJ2-7; 7 positions match TRBD1. J lost 1 base, V lost 4 bases, and 4 bases had no gene match. This CDR3 has 14 residues. Germline-derived CDR1 and CDR2 are LNHDA and SQIVND (reference sequence).

CDR3 in amino acids: CASPGQANYGYTF. The CDR3 DNA is TGTGCCAGCCCGGGACAAGCTAACTATGGCTACACCTTC. The V gene is TRBV6-1, the J gene TRBJ1-2; D is perhaps TRBD1 (6 bases). The length of the CDR3 is 13 residues. Trimming removed 8 bases at V and 0 bases at J, with 10 bases between. Germline V gene sequence: CDR1 MNHNS, CDR2 SASEGT.

This rearrangement joins TRBV7-9 to TRBJ2-2; D gene uncertain. The germline V gene has CDR1 SEHNR and CDR2 FQNEAQ (reference sequence). V was cut by 2 bases and J by 3 bases, with 10 bases left in between. This CDR3 comprises 15 residues. The CDR3 DNA follows: TGTGCCAGCAGCTTATTGTCTGGGGACACCGGGGAGCTGTTTTTT. This translates into CASSLLSGDTGELFF.

This chain connects TRBV7-8 to TRBJ2-1; 10 bases agree with TRBD2. Germline loops: CDR1 SGHVS, CDR2 FQNEAQ. V gave up 2 bases and J gave up 4 bases; unmatched junction bases: 11. The CDR3 covers 18 residues. CDR3 in amino acids: CASSLLLAGRLRYNEQFF. The CDR3 bases are TGTGCCAGCAGCTTACTACTAGCGGGGAGACTACGATACAATGAGCAGTTCTTC.

This chain links TRBV7-8 with TRBJ1-1; D unresolved. Germline V gene sequence: CDR1 SGHVS, CDR2 FQNEAQ. Deletions cut 2 bases from V and 0 bases from J, with 7 bases between. This CDR3 is 14 amino acids long. DNA for the CDR3: TGTGCCAGCAGCTTAACAGACATGAACACTGAAGCTTTCTTT. It specifies CASSLTDMNTEAFF.

This clone was found a few times. The CDR3 protein is CASSPLLAGGVYEQYF. The CDR3 coding sequence is TGTGCCAGCAGCCCTCTATTAGCGGGGGGCGTCTACGAGCAGTACTTC. The chain employs TRBV7-2 and TRBJ2-7; 10 positions match TRBD2. The CDR3 is made up of 16 amino acids. Germline trimming cut 5 bases from V and 3 bases from J; bases unmatched to any gene: 10. Germline values: CDR1 SGHTA, CDR2 FQGNSA. Drawing the rest from reference TRBV7-2 and TRBJ2-7, the complete variable domain is GAGVSQSPSNKVTEKGKDVELRCDPISGHTALYWYRQSLGQGLEFLIYFQGNSAPDKSGLPSDRFSAERTGGSVSTLTIQRTQQEDSAVYLCASSPLLAGGVYEQYFGPGTRLTVT.

The chain employs TRBV5-8 and TRBJ2-7, with TRBD1 as a possible D gene (6 bases). V was clipped by 4 bases and J by 2 bases, with 16 bases between them. The CDR3 runs to 15 residues. Germline V CDR1 and CDR2: SGHTS, YDEGEE. The CDR3 spells CASSPSWAGAYEQYF. The DNA of the CDR3 is TGTGCCAGCAGCCCGAGTTGGGCAGGGGCCTACGAGCAGTACTTC.

The chain uses TRBV9 and TRBJ2-3; 10 bases are shared with TRBD1. CDR1 SGDLS and CDR2 YYNGEE come from the germline V gene. V was clipped by 4 bases and J by 5 bases; unmatched bases: 4. The CDR3 is 14 residues long. CDR3 coding DNA: TGTGCCAGCAGCTCGACAGGGGGCGGAGATACGCAGTATTTT. Amino acid sequence: CASSSTGGGDTQYF.

V is TRBV19 and J is TRBJ2-7; 8 bases match TRBD2. J gave up 6 bases and V 2 bases, and 6 bases lay outside the gene matches. This CDR3 is built from 14 residues. The V gene's germline CDR1 is LNHDA and CDR2 SQIVND (reference sequence). CDR3 sequence reads: CASSIRGGVGEQYF. As DNA, the CDR3 is TGTGCCAGTAGTATACGGGGGGGCGTCGGCGAGCAGTACTTC.

The chain couples TRBV19 to TRBJ2-1, with D possibly being TRBD2 (7 bases). Germline V CDR1 and CDR2: LNHDA, SQIVND (reference sequence). Trimming took off 7 bases at V and 11 bases at J, with 18 bases between the two ends. CDR3 length: 13 residues. The CDR3 spells CASTKGGGSQQFF. Here the CDR3 DNA reads TGTGCCAGTACCAAGGGGGGGGGCTCCCAGCAGTTCTTC. The full variable domain, rest sourced from reference TRBV19 and TRBJ2-1, is DGGITQSPKYLFRKEGQNVTLSCEQNLNHDAMYWYRQDPGQGLRLIYYSQIVNDFQKGDIAEGYSVSREKKESFPLTVTSAQKNPTAFYLCASTKGGGSQQFFGPGTRLTVL.

This clone was picked up one time. The J gene is TRBJ2-7, the V gene TRBV5-1, with D unclear. V lost 2 bases to trimming and J lost 4 bases, with 7 bases between them. The CDR3 contains 12 residues. Germline loops: CDR1 SGHRS, CDR2 YFSETQ. The CDR3 DNA reads TGCGCCAGCAGCTTTTACGGGTACGAGCAGTACTTC. This encodes CASSFYGYEQYF. Together with reference TRBV5-1 and TRBJ2-7, the CDR3 gives the full variable domain: KAGVTQTPRYLIKTRGQQVTLSCSPISGHRSVSWYQQTPGQGLQFLFEYFSETQRNKGNFPGRFSGRQFSNSRSEMNVSTLELGDSALYLCASSFYGYEQYFGPGTRLTVT.

V usage is TRBV6-6 and J usage is TRBJ1-5; TRBD1 agrees at 9 bases. The germline CDR1 and CDR2 sequences are MNHNY and SVGAGI (reference sequence). The V and J ends lost 6 bases and 5 bases, in that order; junction bases with no gene match: 8. The CDR3 extends over 15 amino acids. CDR3 sequence: CASRSTGQGYQPQHF. CDR3 in DNA: TGTGCCAGCAGGTCAACGGGACAGGGTTATCAGCCCCAGCATTTT.

This clone was picked up a small number of times. J is TRBJ1-2 and V is TRBV28; D call uncertain. Germline lookup yields CDR1 MDHEN and CDR2 SYDVKM. This CDR3 comprises 17 residues. Trimming stripped 7 bases from V and 5 bases from J, with 26 bases between. CDR3 amino acids: CASTPLLWLELTYGYTF. The CDR3 coding sequence is TGTGCCAGCACCCCCTTGTTGTGGCTGGAACTTACTTATGGCTACACCTTC.